The 20 T cell receptor beta chains reported below all come from one sample, sequenced in a study of cytomegalovirus exposure and HLA in healthy donors. PCR employed 60 Vbeta and 13 Jbeta primers. Sequencing was performed with immunoSEQ multiplex PCR; in TCRdb, only in-frame clones are kept and a portion is missing. Among 120,000 or so clones, 60% to 80% were seen once, and the ten largest hold around 4%. Sequenced material: PBMCs. The receptors here all came from a man aged 25-45 years in good health and CMV-seronegative.

The chain combines TRBV7-6 with TRBJ2-7, with D maybe TRBD2 (5 bases). V lost 5 bases and J 6 bases, leaving 14 bases between the germline ends. The CDR3 runs to 13 residues. Germline V gives CDR1 SGHVS, CDR2 FNYEAQ. The CDR3 DNA reads as TGTGCCAGCAGCCTCAGGACTCTCGGCGAGCAGTACTTC. The encoded protein is CASSLRTLGEQYF.

The rearrangement joins TRBV7-9 to TRBJ1-1, with a possible D match to TRBD1 (6 bases). This CDR3 is 14 amino acids long. V dropped 2 bases and J dropped 1 base, with 8 bases sitting between them. Germline CDR1 is SEHNR and CDR2 is FQNEAQ (reference sequence). In DNA, the CDR3 is TGTGCCAGCAGCTTAACAGGGAGGAACACTGAAGCTTTCTTT. Its translation: CASSLTGRNTEAFF.

The rearrangement uses TRBV14 and TRBJ2-3; 8 bases line up with TRBD2. The V gene end was trimmed by 2 bases and the J gene end by 1 base; junction bases not matched to a gene: 8. The CDR3 is 17 amino acids. Germline assignment: CDR1 SGHDN and CDR2 FVKESK. The CDR3 bases are TGTGCCAGCAGCCAAATGGAAGCGGGGGTGGGCACAGATACGCAGTATTTT. This encodes CASSQMEAGVGTDTQYF.

The chain couples TRBV9 to TRBJ2-5, with 8 bases that match TRBD1. Trimming cost V 2 bases and J 4 bases; bases outside gene matches: 10. The CDR3 sequence is 16 residues long. The germline V gene encodes CDR1 SGDLS and CDR2 YYNGEE. As DNA, the CDR3 is TGTGCCAGCAGCGTCCGAGGCGACAGGGGTGTAGAGACCCAGTACTTC. Its translation: CASSVRGDRGVETQYF.

This clone appeared once. V gene TRBV23-1 combines with J gene TRBJ2-7, with 7 bases lining up with TRBD1. TRBV23-1 is annotated as an ORF whose role is uncertain. The length of the CDR3 is 14 residues. With 5 bases clipped from V and 0 bases from J, the junction kept 4 bases outside the gene matches. The CDR3 reads CASSKDRSSYEQYF. The CDR3 bases are TGCGCCAGCAGTAAGGACAGGAGCTCCTACGAGCAGTACTTC.

The chain employs TRBV6-1 and TRBJ2-2; D not resolved. Trimming took off 2 bases at V and 6 bases at J, with 10 bases between the two ends. This CDR3 spans 14 amino acids. CDR1 and CDR2 from the germline V gene are MNHNS and SASEGT. The CDR3 DNA sequence: TGTGCCAGCAGTGAACCGATGGCCCCCGGGGAGCTGTTTTTT. It yields the protein CASSEPMAPGELFF.

Here the CDR3 reads CASSLPGASGYNEQFF. The CDR3 nucleotides read TGTGCCAGCAGTCTACCCGGGGCTAGCGGCTACAATGAGCAGTTCTTC. The J gene is TRBJ2-1, the V gene TRBV27, with TRBD2 matching over 7 bases. V gave up 5 bases and J gave up 3 bases; unmatched junction bases: 10. Germline lookup yields CDR1 MNHEY and CDR2 SMNVEV (reference sequence). This CDR3 comprises 16 residues.

This chain uses TRBV6-4 with TRBJ2-1; the match to TRBD2 covers 9 bases. Trimming cost V 4 bases and J 6 bases; bases outside gene matches: 7. The CDR3 runs 15 residues. From germline, CDR1 is MRHNA and CDR2 SNTAGT. Written as DNA, the CDR3 is TGTGCCAGCAGTGTGTGGGGCGGGGGGGCCAATGAGCAGTTCTTC. It codes for CASSVWGGGANEQFF.

This clone was seen a handful of times. This rearrangement joins TRBV7-9 to TRBJ1-1, with a possible D match to TRBD1 (6 bases). Looked up from germline, CDR1 is SEHNR and CDR2 is FQNEAQ (reference sequence). V lost 5 bases and J 0 bases, leaving 13 bases between the germline ends. This CDR3 spans 15 amino acids. This chain's CDR3 is CASSPQGLVNTEAFF. The DNA of the CDR3 is TGTGCCAGCAGCCCTCAGGGGCTGGTGAACACTGAAGCTTTCTTT. The full variable domain, its missing parts supplied by reference TRBV7-9 and TRBJ1-1, is DTGVSQNPRHKITKRGQNVTFRCDPISEHNRLYWYRQTLGQGPEFLTYFQNEAQLEKSRLLSDRFSAERPKGSFSTLEIQRTEQGDSAMYLCASSPQGLVNTEAFFGQGTRLTVV.

J is TRBJ2-7 and V is TRBV5-1, with 8 bases fitting TRBD2. Germline V gene data show CDR1 as SGHRS and CDR2 as YFSETQ. Trimming at V came to 4 bases and at J to 3 bases, leaving 9 bases not matched to a gene. The CDR3 consists of 15 residues. The CDR3 sequence: CASSLTGGTHYEQYF. CDR3 nucleotides: TGCGCCAGCAGCCTCACGGGGGGGACCCACTACGAGCAGTACTTC.

CDR3 region: CAWSVGDSPLHF. CDR3 coding DNA: TGTGCCTGGAGTGTCGGGGATTCACCCCTCCACTTT. The rearrangement uses TRBV30 and TRBJ1-6; no definite D call. The germline gives CDR1 GTSNPN, CDR2 SVGIG (reference sequence). Trimming shortened V by 0 bases and J by 8 bases, and 5 bases separated the two germline ends. The CDR3 spans 12 residues.

This clone was seen more than once but under ten times. This CDR3 reads CASSDGGGEDEQFF. The CDR3 DNA reads as TGTGCCAGCAGTGACGGCGGGGGGGAAGATGAGCAGTTCTTC. V and J are TRBV6-4 and TRBJ2-1; 9 bases map to TRBD2. Trimming took 2 bases from V and 8 from J; bases not matched to a gene: 4. The germline gives CDR1 MRHNA, CDR2 SNTAGT. The length of the CDR3 is 14 residues.

The table lists this clone with a count of one. V is TRBV7-9 and J is TRBJ1-5; D is unclear. V lost 7 bases, J lost 4 bases, and 17 bases lay in between. In germline, CDR1 is SEHNR, CDR2 FQNEAQ (reference sequence). CDR3 length: 15 amino acids. The CDR3 sequence is CASTNTGGNNQPQHF. The CDR3 DNA sequence: TGTGCCAGCACCAACACGGGAGGGAATAATCAGCCCCAGCATTTT.

This clone showed up just once. The V call is TRBV9, the J call TRBJ1-2; 8 positions match TRBD1. V trimming: 4 bases; J trimming: 8 bases; junction bases outside the gene matches: 4. The germline V gene encodes CDR1 SGDLS and CDR2 YYNGEE. This CDR3 region has 12 residues. The chain's CDR3 is CASSLTGAGYTF. The CDR3 coding sequence is TGTGCCAGCAGCCTGACAGGGGCCGGCTACACCTTC.

The V call is TRBV28, the J call TRBJ2-2; 8 positions match TRBD2. Germline CDR1 and CDR2: MDHEN and SYDVKM. This CDR3 contains 15 residues. The V gene end was trimmed by 6 bases and the J gene end by 0 bases; junction bases not matched to a gene: 3. The CDR3 reads CASSRGGSNTGELFF. The DNA of the CDR3 is TGTGCCAGCAGCCGCGGGGGGTCGAACACCGGGGAGCTGTTTTTT.

CDR3 sequence (DNA): TGTGCCAGCAGTTTTGGTCTGGGCAGGGTGGGCGAGCAGTACTTC. Translation: CASSFGLGRVGEQYF. This chain connects TRBV27 to TRBJ2-7; a weak D match, TRBD1 (5 bases). The CDR3 loop spans 15 amino acids. Trimming left V 3 bases short and J 6 bases short, with 18 bases between. Per the germline V gene, CDR1 is MNHEY and CDR2 is SMNVEV (reference sequence).

The chain combines TRBV19 with TRBJ2-7, with D possibly matching TRBD2 (5 bases). CDR1 is LNHDA, CDR2 SQIVND, per germline (reference sequence). V was cut by 5 bases and J by 3 bases, with 14 bases left in between. CDR3 length: 14 residues. The chain's CDR3 is CASSHRTEGYEQYF. The CDR3 nucleotides read TGTGCCAGTAGTCACCGGACCGAGGGCTACGAGCAGTACTTC.

This clone was seen a handful of times. The genes are TRBV5-4 and TRBJ2-5, with D maybe TRBD1 (5 bases). V lost 4 bases and J 0 bases, leaving 13 bases between the germline ends. Germline V lookup: CDR1 SGHNT, CDR2 YYREEE (reference sequence). This CDR3 region has 15 residues. CDR3 residues: CASSQGRQNQETQYF. The CDR3 region has the DNA TGTGCCAGCAGCCAAGGTCGACAGAACCAAGAGACCCAGTACTTC.

The chain employs TRBV5-1 and TRBJ2-5, with 14 bases that match TRBD2. J was trimmed by 4 bases and V by 3 bases; bases with no gene match: 8. This CDR3 comprises 17 residues. Germline loops: CDR1 SGHRS, CDR2 YFSETQ. CDR3 region: CASSWGTSGGYGETQYF. The CDR3 region has the DNA TGCGCCAGCAGCTGGGGGACTAGCGGGGGATACGGAGAGACCCAGTACTTC. The full variable domain, in which reference TRBV5-1 and TRBJ2-5 provide the parts outside the CDR3, is KAGVTQTPRYLIKTRGQQVTLSCSPISGHRSVSWYQQTPGQGLQFLFEYFSETQRNKGNFPGRFSGRQFSNSRSEMNVSTLELGDSALYLCASSWGTSGGYGETQYFGPGTRLLVL.

The chain recombines TRBV4-1 with TRBJ2-3; no reliable D call. Germline CDR1 reads MGHRA; CDR2 reads YSYEKL. Trimming removed 4 bases at V and 1 base at J, with 15 bases between. CDR3 length: 16 amino acids. The CDR3 spells CASSPRLEVGTDTQYF. In nucleotides, the CDR3 is TGCGCCAGCAGCCCCCGCCTAGAGGTGGGCACAGATACGCAGTATTTT.